The 4 T cell receptor beta chains presented below share a single source sample, sequenced in a study of shared clonotypes between healthy human individuals. The assay was immunoSEQ multiplex PCR, and TCRdb's table has in-frame clones only and misses some. The data contain roughly 500,000 clones, roughly four fifths of them seen just once; the ten biggest clones take up about an eighth. Source material: PBMCs. These receptors were collected from a middle-aged woman in good health. Some clones in this sample may be carry-over from other donors' samples.

This clone was counted a few times. V is TRBV6-1 and J is TRBJ2-7; 7 bases fit TRBD2. With 0 bases clipped from V and 0 bases from J, the junction kept 5 bases outside the gene matches. The CDR3 has 16 residues. CDR1 is MNHNS, CDR2 SASEGT, per germline. The CDR3 DNA sequence: TGTGCCAGCAGTGAAGCGCTAGCGGCCAGCTCCTACGAGCAGTACTTC. Its translation is CASSEALAASSYEQYF.

The chain has TRBV19 and TRBJ2-2; D may be TRBD2 (6 bases). CDR3 length: 13 amino acids. Between the trimmed V and J ends, which lost 7 bases and 3 bases, there was a span of 9 bases. Germline CDR1 LNHDA, CDR2 SQIVND (reference sequence). CDR3 bases: TGTGCCAGTACCGGGGGTTACACCGGGGAGCTGTTTTTT. Translating gives CASTGGYTGELFF.

The V call is TRBV5-1, the J call TRBJ2-7; perhaps TRBD1 as D (6 bases). CDR1 is SGHRS, CDR2 YFSETQ, per germline. With 2 bases removed from V and 4 bases from J, the gap between germline ends came to 13 bases. The CDR3 length is 14 residues. In DNA form, the CDR3 reads TGCGCCAGCAGCTTTAACAGGGAGAGGTACGAGCAGTACTTC. Its protein is CASSFNRERYEQYF.

This CDR3 is CASHLAGLYNEQFF. The CDR3 DNA follows: TGTGCCAGCCACCTAGCGGGCCTATACAATGAGCAGTTCTTC. The V call is TRBV27, the J call TRBJ2-1, with TRBD2 identical over 8 bases. Germline V gene data show CDR1 as MNHEY and CDR2 as SMNVEV (reference sequence). The V segment lost 8 bases and the J segment 4 bases; nucleotides outside the gene matches: 7. This CDR3 is built from 14 residues.